Sequencing of this T cell receptor beta chain was carried out in a study of control samples from healthy donors and cancer patients. Some clones are missing from TCRdb's copy, which holds only in-frame ones; the method was immunoSEQ multiplex PCR. The sample shows 130,000 or so clones, just under 95% of them seen only once. V was trimmed by 5 bases and J by 6 bases, leaving 13 bases between them. CDR3 size: 13 residues. Germline V lookup: CDR1 LGHDT, CDR2 YNNKEL (reference sequence). The sequence was collected from a man between 18 and 35 years old in good health. The rearrangement uses TRBV3-1 (or the pseudogene TRBV3-2) and TRBJ1-2; D possibly corresponds to TRBD1 (6 bases). The sequencing input was blood. The CDR3 loop reads CASSRRGRDGYTF. In nucleotides, the CDR3 is TGTGCCAGCAGCAGACGGGGGCGGGATGGCTACACCTTC.